The clone carrying this T cell receptor beta chain has a count of ten or more. CDR1 and CDR2 (germline): DFQATT, SNEGSKA (reference sequence). This CDR3 has 16 amino acids. V gave up 6 bases and J gave up 2 bases; unmatched junction bases: 10. Genomic DNA constituted the template upon which TCR beta VDJ and CDR3 profiling was performed. Each CDR3 protein gets one entry after TCRdb re-called the reads with MiXCR. The table includes under 200,000 distinct CDR3 sequences, roughly 48% detected once. The sample originates from a study of CD8+CD57+ T cells in acquired aplastic anemia. The source material was sorted CD4+, CD8+, or CD8+CD57+ T cells (not recorded which) from PBMCs. The rearrangement uses TRBV20-1 and TRBJ2-1, with TRBD2 matching 10 bases. This receptor was identified in a human donor in good health. The CDR3 nucleotides read TGCAGTGCCCCGAAGGGTAGCGGGAGGACCTACAATGAGCAGTTCTTC. Its translation is CSAPKGSGRTYNEQFF.